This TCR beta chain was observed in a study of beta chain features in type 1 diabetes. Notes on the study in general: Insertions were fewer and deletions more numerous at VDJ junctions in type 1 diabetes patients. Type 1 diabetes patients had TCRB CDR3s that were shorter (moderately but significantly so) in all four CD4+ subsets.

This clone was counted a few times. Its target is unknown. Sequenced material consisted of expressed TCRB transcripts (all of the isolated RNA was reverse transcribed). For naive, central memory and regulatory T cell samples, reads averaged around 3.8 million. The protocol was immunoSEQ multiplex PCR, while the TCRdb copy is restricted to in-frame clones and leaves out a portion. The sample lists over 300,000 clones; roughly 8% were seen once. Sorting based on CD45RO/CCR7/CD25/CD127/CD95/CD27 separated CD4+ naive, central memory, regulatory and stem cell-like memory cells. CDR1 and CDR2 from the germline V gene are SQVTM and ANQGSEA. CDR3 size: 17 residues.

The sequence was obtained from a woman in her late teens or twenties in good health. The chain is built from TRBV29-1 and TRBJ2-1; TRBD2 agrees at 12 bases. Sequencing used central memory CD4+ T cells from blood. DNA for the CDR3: TGCAGTGCTAGCGGGAGGGGCCCCTTGACTTACTACAATGAGCAGTTCTTC. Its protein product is CSASGRGPLTYYNEQFF.